This T cell receptor (beta chain) was sequenced in a study of blood T cell repertoires in COVID-19 (dated by TCRdb to between 2020 and 2021). Notes on the research overall: Collaborator samples came from the United States, Italy and Spain and covered acute and convalescent phases of COVID-19. The material from the prospective study consisted of cDNA or gDNA derived from T cells, B-cell-depleted T cells, or PBMCs. Subjects who had been exposed to COVID-19, were actively infected with it, or had recovered from it provided the deeply sampled blood TCRbeta repertoires that made up the dataset. The repertoires were released in a freely available public database meant as a resource for research on the immune response to SARS-CoV-2. The samples were drawn from the first 160 participants of the ongoing ImmuneRACE study and from roughly 1,300 subjects provided by 6 global collaborators. Sample metadata almost always included a de-identified subject ID, COVID-19 status, age in years and sex. Where available, HLA class I and class II types were taken from metadata supplied by the sample provider and were not determined by assay-based typing. Results and caveats for the whole study, not just this receptor: The amount of clinical and demographic metadata varied by source and participant and was provided uncurated.

Of note for this clone: The antigen this receptor binds is unknown. Base qualities are not at hand, and no much larger clone is one base apart.

Enrolling through a virtual design, the prospective study's participants ranged in age from about 18 to 89 years and lived across roughly 24 United States geographic areas. Cohort assignment in the prospective study relied on participant-reported clinical history from a screening survey and a study questionnaire. Exposed participants had been in contact with someone with a PCR-confirmed or clinician-diagnosed COVID-19 case within 2 weeks of study entry. Mobile phlebotomists in the prospective study collected whole blood, serum and a nasopharyngeal or oropharyngeal swab from every participant. Additional blood draws and questionnaires over an approximately two-month period could optionally be provided by prospective study participants. Before DNA extraction, blood samples from the prospective study were shipped at room temperature or frozen. TCRbeta CDR3 regions were amplified from genomic DNA by means of the immunoSEQ Assay, a bias-controlled multiplex PCR. Under the source paper's analysis protocol: Nucleated cell counts per sample were estimated from amplification of reference gene primers within the assay. To quantify the absolute abundance of each unique TCRbeta CDR3 rearrangement, sequence reads were collapsed and filtered. For each sample, productive Simpson clonality was calculated as the square root of Simpson's diversity index over productive rearrangements. Drawn from immuneACCESS, this table holds only the in-frame rearrangements with V and J called that TCRdb kept. Clones are partly lost; checked studies trace under half to an unresolved V gene and leave the rest unexplained. V, J and clone size are taken as reported in that table, and D and trimming were inferred from the DNA itself. The sample table records roughly 400,000 clones; approximately 90% of these occur just once. The ten largest clones capture about 0.9% of the sample.

CDR1 and CDR2 are drawn from the germline V gene (reference sequence): SEHNR, FQNEAQ. The CDR3 spans 19 residues, from the cysteine through the phenylalanine. Solely the CDR3 DNA is kept, with 57 bases framed from the first base. A distance of 18 bases separates the germline ends of V and J, which lose 1 base and 0 bases respectively. The V and J segments used are TRBV7-9 and TRBJ1-4, with a tentative D gene TRBD1 over 5 matching bases. The clonotype was recovered from a woman in her forties who had been exposed to COVID-19. Sequences were obtained from PBMCs or T cells enriched from blood (not recorded which). Here is the DNA: TGTGCCAGCAGCTTAGTTCAGATCCACGACAGACCAACTAATGAAAAACTGTTTTTT. Translated, this is CASSLVQIHDRPTNEKLFF.